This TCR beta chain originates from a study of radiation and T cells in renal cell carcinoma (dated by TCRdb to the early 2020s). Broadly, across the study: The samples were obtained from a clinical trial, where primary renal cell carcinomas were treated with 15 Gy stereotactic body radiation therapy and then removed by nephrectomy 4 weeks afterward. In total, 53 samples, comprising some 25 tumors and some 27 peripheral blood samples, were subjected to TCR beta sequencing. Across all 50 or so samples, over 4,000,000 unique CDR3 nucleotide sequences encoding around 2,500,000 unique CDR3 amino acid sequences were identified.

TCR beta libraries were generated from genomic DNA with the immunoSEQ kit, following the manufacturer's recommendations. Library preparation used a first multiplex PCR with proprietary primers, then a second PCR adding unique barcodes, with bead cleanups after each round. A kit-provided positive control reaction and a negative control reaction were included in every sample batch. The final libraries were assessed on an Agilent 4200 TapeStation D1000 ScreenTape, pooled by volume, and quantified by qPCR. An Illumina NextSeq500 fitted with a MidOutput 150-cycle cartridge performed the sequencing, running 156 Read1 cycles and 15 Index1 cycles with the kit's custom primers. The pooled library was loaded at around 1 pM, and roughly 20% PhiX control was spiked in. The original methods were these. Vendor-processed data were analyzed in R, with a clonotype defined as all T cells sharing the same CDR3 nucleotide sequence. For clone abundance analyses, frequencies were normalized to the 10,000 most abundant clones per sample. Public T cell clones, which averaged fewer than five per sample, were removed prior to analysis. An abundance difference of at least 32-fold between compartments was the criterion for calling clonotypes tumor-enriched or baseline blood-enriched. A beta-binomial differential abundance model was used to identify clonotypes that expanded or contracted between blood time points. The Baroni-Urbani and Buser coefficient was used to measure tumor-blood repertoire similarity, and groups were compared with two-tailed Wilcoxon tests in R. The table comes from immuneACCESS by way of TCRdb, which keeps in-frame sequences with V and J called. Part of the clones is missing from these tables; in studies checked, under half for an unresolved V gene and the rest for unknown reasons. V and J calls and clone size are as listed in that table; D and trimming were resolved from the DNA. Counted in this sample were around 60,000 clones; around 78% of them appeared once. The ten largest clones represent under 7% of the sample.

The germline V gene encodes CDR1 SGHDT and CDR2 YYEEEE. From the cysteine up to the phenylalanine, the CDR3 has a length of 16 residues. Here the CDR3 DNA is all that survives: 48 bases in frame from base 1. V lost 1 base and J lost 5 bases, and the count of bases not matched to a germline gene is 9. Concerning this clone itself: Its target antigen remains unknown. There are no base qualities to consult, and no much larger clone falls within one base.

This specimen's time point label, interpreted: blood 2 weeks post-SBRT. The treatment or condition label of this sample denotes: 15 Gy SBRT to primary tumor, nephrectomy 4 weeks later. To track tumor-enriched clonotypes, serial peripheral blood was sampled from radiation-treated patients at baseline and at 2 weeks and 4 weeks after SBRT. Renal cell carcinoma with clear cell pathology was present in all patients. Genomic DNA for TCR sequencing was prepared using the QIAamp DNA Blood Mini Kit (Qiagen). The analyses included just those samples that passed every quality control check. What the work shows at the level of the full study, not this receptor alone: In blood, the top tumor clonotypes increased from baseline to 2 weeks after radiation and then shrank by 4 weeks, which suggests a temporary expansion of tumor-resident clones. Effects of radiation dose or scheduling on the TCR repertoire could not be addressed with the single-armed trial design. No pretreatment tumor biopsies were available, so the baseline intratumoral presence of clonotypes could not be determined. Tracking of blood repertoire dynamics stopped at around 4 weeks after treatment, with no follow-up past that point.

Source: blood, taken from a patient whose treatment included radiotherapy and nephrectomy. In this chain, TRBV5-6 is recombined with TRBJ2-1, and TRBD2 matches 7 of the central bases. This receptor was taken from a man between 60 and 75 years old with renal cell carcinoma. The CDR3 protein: CASSLRRASGDNEQFF. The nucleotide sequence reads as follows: TGTGCCAGCAGCTTGAGAAGGGCTAGCGGAGACAATGAGCAGTTCTTC. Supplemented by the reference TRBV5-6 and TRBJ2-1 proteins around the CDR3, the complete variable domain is DAGVTQSPTHLIKTRGQQVTLRCSPKSGHDTVSWYQQALGQGPQFIFQYYEEEERQRGNFPDRFSGHQFPNYSSELNVNALLLGDSALYLCASSLRRASGDNEQFFGPGTRLTVL.